The 18 T cell receptor beta chains below all came from one sample that was sequenced in a study of T cells in Graves' hyperthyroidism and ophthalmopathy. Regions amplified from RNA transcripts were the TCR beta CDR3 regions. Researchers ran a first-round RT-PCR on the TCR CDR3 using the HTBI primer set. TCRdb fed the multiplex PCR reads into MiXCR, producing one record per CDR3 protein. Here the sample spans a few hundred thousand distinct CDR3 sequences, about 18% being singletons. The material sequenced was blood. The receptors come from a man between 18 and 35 years old with Graves' ophthalmopathy.

This clonotype was seen ten or more times. One junction end does not reproduce the germline sequence, and a read error may be involved. The CDR3 here is CASREGRYEQYF. The CDR3 region has the DNA TGTGCCAGCAGGGAAGGGCGGTACGAGCAGTACTTC. The chain employs TRBV2 and TRBJ2-7; D unclear. Germline values: CDR1 SNHLY, CDR2 FYNNEI. The CDR3 totals 12 residues.

This chain connects TRBV24-1 to TRBJ2-7; D is perhaps TRBD1 or TRBD2 (5 bases each). The CDR3 is 14 amino acids. V gave up 6 bases and J gave up 2 bases, with 13 bases separating them. The germline V gene encodes CDR1 KGHDR and CDR2 SFDVKD. In nucleotides, the CDR3 is TGTGCCACCAGTAGGGACGGAAGAACCTACGAGCAGTACTTC. The encoded protein is CATSRDGRTYEQYF.

V and J are TRBV20-1 and TRBJ1-5, with D hard to call. CDR1 and CDR2 (germline): DFQATT, SNEGSKA (reference sequence). There are 13 residues in the CDR3. V was shortened by 3 bases and J by 3 bases, with 9 bases between the two germline ends. CDR3 loop: CSARDVINQPQHF. CDR3 nucleotide sequence: TGCAGTGCTAGGGACGTGATCAATCAGCCCCAGCATTTT.

Many counts were recorded for this clonotype. In DNA form, the CDR3 reads TGTGCCAGCATAACCTCTGGAAACACCATATATTTT. This gives the protein CASITSGNTIYF. The J gene is TRBJ1-3, the V gene TRBV28; D gene uncertain. This CDR3 region has 12 residues. Germline V gene data show CDR1 as MDHEN and CDR2 as SYDVKM. The germline V and J ends were trimmed by 7 bases and 0 bases, with 4 bases remaining between them. The complete variable domain, with remaining parts taken from reference TRBV28 and TRBJ1-3, reads DVKVTQSSRYLVKRTGEKVFLECVQDMDHENMFWYRQDPGLGLRLIYFSYDVKMKEKGDIPEGYSVSREKKERFSLILESASTNQTSMYLCASITSGNTIYFGEGSWLTVV.

This clonotype occurred a few times. V usage is TRBV5-1 and J usage is TRBJ2-7; D is undetermined. V was cut by 0 bases and J by 2 bases, with 15 bases left in between. The CDR3 length is 16 residues. Germline values: CDR1 SGHRS, CDR2 YFSETQ. This CDR3 reads CASSLDSETDAYEQYF. The CDR3 coding sequence is TGCGCCAGCAGCTTGGATTCGGAGACGGACGCCTACGAGCAGTACTTC.

This clonotype came up many times. The chain carries TRBV7-9 and TRBJ2-7; no clear D gene. Germline lookup yields CDR1 SEHNR and CDR2 FQNEAQ (reference sequence). The V end was cut by 4 bases, the J end by 8 bases, with 12 bases between. This CDR3 is built from 12 residues. This chain's CDR3 is CASSSGAFKQYF. CDR3 nucleotide sequence: TGTGCCAGCAGCTCGGGCGCCTTCAAGCAGTACTTC.

This clonotype was detected ten times or more. A much larger clone differs by one base, so this may be a read error. The chain employs TRBV12-3 or TRBV12-4 and TRBJ1-1, with 7 bases matching TRBD1. Trimming removed 6 bases from V and 3 bases from J; junction bases left unmatched: 1. This CDR3 comprises 12 residues. CDR3 DNA sequence: TGTGCCAGCAGCACAGGGGACACTGAAGCTTTCTTT. Amino acid sequence: CASSTGDTEAFF.

The chain links TRBV18 to TRBJ1-4, with TRBD1 identical over 8 bases. Germline V gives CDR1 KGHSH, CDR2 LQKENI. CDR3 length: 14 residues. Unmatched junction bases numbered 3, after V lost 2 bases and J lost 7 bases. The CDR3 bases are TGTGCCAGCTCACCAGCGACAGGGGCTGAAAAACTGTTTTTT. Residues: CASSPATGAEKLFF.

This clonotype was found a few times. This chain uses TRBV19 with TRBJ1-2; 9 bases fit TRBD1. Germline lookup yields CDR1 LNHDA and CDR2 SQIVND (reference sequence). The trim removed 4 bases at V and 8 bases at J, leaving 8 bases unmatched. This CDR3 has 14 amino acids. The chain's CDR3 is CASSRIQGAVGYTF. As DNA, the CDR3 is TGTGCCAGTAGTAGGATACAGGGGGCTGTCGGCTACACCTTC.

This clonotype was seen ten or more times. The CDR3 region is CASSSTGDEQFF. The CDR3 DNA sequence: TGTGCCAGCTCATCGACAGGGGATGAGCAGTTCTTC. The J gene is TRBJ2-1, the V gene TRBV18; 8 positions match TRBD1. Germline CDR1 reads KGHSH; CDR2 reads LQKENI. CDR3 length: 12 residues. V lost 5 bases to trimming and J lost 8 bases; unmatched junction nucleotides: 2.

This clonotype was recorded many times. The chain couples TRBV28 to TRBJ2-7; D unclear. Trimming removed 2 bases from V and 5 bases from J, with 7 bases in between. The CDR3 contains 12 residues. Germline values: CDR1 MDHEN, CDR2 SYDVKM. This chain's CDR3 is CASSLGWNEQYF. For the CDR3, the DNA is TGTGCCAGCAGTTTAGGGTGGAACGAGCAGTACTTC.

This chain connects TRBV28 to TRBJ2-7, with a possible D match to TRBD1 (6 bases). CDR1 and CDR2 (germline): MDHEN, SYDVKM. This CDR3 region has 14 residues. The V and J ends lost 6 bases and 5 bases respectively, with 17 bases between them. The CDR3 spells CASSPWTVRHEQYF. CDR3 DNA sequence: TGTGCCAGCAGCCCCTGGACAGTGAGGCACGAGCAGTACTTC.

The table lists this clonotype with many counts. V gene TRBV3-1 combines with J gene TRBJ1-4, with a tentative D call TRBD1 (5 bases). Germline V gives CDR1 LGHDT, CDR2 YNNKEL (reference sequence). The germline V and J ends were trimmed by 1 base and 7 bases, with 16 bases remaining between them. CDR3 size: 16 residues. The DNA of the CDR3 is TGTGCCAGCAGCCAAGCCACCTACGGACAAGTTGAAAAACTGTTTTTT. Its protein is CASSQATYGQVEKLFF.

This chain uses TRBV11-2 with TRBJ2-5, with 14 bases matching TRBD2. The CDR3 totals 18 residues. V was pared by 7 bases and J by 2 bases, with 12 bases of the junction left unmatched. Germline values: CDR1 SGHAT, CDR2 FQNNGV. This CDR3 reads CASTGLAGGGTGQETQYF. CDR3 coding DNA: TGTGCCAGCACCGGACTAGCGGGGGGCGGGACAGGGCAAGAGACCCAGTACTTC.

The V gene is TRBV3-1, the J gene TRBJ2-2; 10 bases match TRBD2. The CDR3 spans 18 residues. Germline values: CDR1 LGHDT, CDR2 YNNKEL (reference sequence). V shed 2 bases and J 2 bases; nucleotides not matched to a gene: 8. CDR3 nucleotides: TGTGCCAGCAGCCAATCCGGACTAGCGGTGATCAACACCGGGGAGCTGTTTTTT. Translation gives CASSQSGLAVINTGELFF.

At least ten counts were recorded for this clonotype. V and J are TRBV6-1 and TRBJ1-2; D ambiguous. Trimming took 5 bases from V and 2 from J, leaving 15 bases between them. The CDR3 has 15 residues. Germline V gene lookup returns CDR1 MNHNS and CDR2 SASEGT. The CDR3 coding sequence is TGTGCCAGCAGTCGACCGGCCCCGATCAACTATGGCTACACCTTC. Protein product: CASSRPAPINYGYTF.

The chain has TRBV7-3 and TRBJ2-2; the D gene is possibly TRBD1 (5 bases). V lost 5 bases to trimming and J lost 2 bases, with 12 bases between them. Germline V CDR1 and CDR2: SGHTA, FQGTGA. The CDR3 spans 15 residues. The CDR3: CASSKTERNTGELFF. The DNA of the CDR3 is TGTGCCAGCAGCAAGACAGAACGTAACACCGGGGAGCTGTTTTTT. The variable domain in full, completed from reference TRBV7-3 and TRBJ2-2, reads GAGVSQTPSNKVTEKGKYVELRCDPISGHTALYWYRQSLGQGPEFLIYFQGTGAADDSGLPNDRFFAVRPEGSVSTLKIQRTERGDSAVYLCASSKTERNTGELFFGEGSRLTVL.

This clonotype occurred many times. V usage is TRBV7-6 and J usage is TRBJ1-1; TRBD1 matches 9 bases. CDR1 is SGHVS, CDR2 FNYEAQ, per germline. With V trimmed by 1 base and J by 3 bases, 6 bases remained unmatched. The CDR3 has 16 amino acids. The CDR3 sequence is CASSLGGTGLDTEAFF. The CDR3 coding sequence is TGTGCCAGCAGCTTAGGGGGGACAGGGCTGGACACTGAAGCTTTCTTT. The variable domain in full, with the rest retrieved from reference TRBV7-6 and TRBJ1-1, is GAGVSQSPRYKVTKRGQDVALRCDPISGHVSLYWYRQALGQGPEFLTYFNYEAQQDKSGLPNDRFSAERPEGSISTLTIQRTEQRDSAMYRCASSLGGTGLDTEAFFGQGTRLTVV.